What follows is one T cell receptor (beta chain) and its context. Its matching antigen is unknown. Genomic DNA of each subset was evenly split across several immunoSEQ plates. Some clones are missing from TCRdb's copy, which holds only in-frame ones; the method was immunoSEQ multiplex PCR. The sample lists around 1.1 million clones, roughly 77% occurring once. The CDR3 is 16 residues long. Germline loops: CDR1 MGHRA, CDR2 YSYEKL. Trimming cost V 4 bases and J 4 bases; bases outside gene matches: 12. This entry belongs to a study of shared clonotypes between healthy human individuals. Findings and limits, study-wide: On the whole, naive subsets had larger estimated richness than memory subsets had. The naive CD4 repertoires of a few donors were compared, and around 5% of clonotypes were shared.

CD4+ cells underwent separation, giving CD45RA+ naive and CD45RA-negative memory subsets. The rearrangement joins TRBV4-1 to TRBJ2-7; TRBD2 aligns across 8 bases. This receptor was obtained from a young man in good health. Some clones in this sample may be carry-over from other donors' samples. The sample taken for sequencing was memory CD4+ T cells from PBMCs. Sample subset: CD45RA-negative fraction. Here the CDR3 DNA reads TGCGCCAGCAGCCCGGGGGGGAAAGGGCCCCCTTACGAGCAGTACTTC. Translated, it gives CASSPGGKGPPYEQYF.